What follows describes a single T cell receptor (beta chain). Germline CDR1 is MNHEY and CDR2 is SVGEGT. The ends lost 5 bases at V and 3 bases at J; junction bases unmatched: 8. CDR3 length equals 15 residues. This entry belongs to a study of blood T cell repertoires in COVID-19. In the study overall: T cells, B-cell-depleted T cells, or PBMCs provided the cDNA or gDNA that served as material.

In the original analysis: Nucleated cell number was recorded as an estimate derived from reference gene primer amplification. Method: immunoSEQ multiplex PCR; TCRdb's copy keeps in-frame clones and lacks some. V, J and clone size are taken as reported in that table, and D and trimming were inferred from the DNA itself. The table lists 130,000 to 150,000 clones, around 85% of them singletons, with 3% to 3.5% in the top ten. This chain joins TRBV6-2 or TRBV6-3 and TRBJ2-3; 7 bases are a match to TRBD1. Sample: peripheral blood. This TCR came from a woman of 80 years or more with acute or convalescent COVID-19. The DNA for the CDR3 is TGTGCCAGCAGTAGATGGGACAGAAAAACAGATACGCAGTATTTT. Translated, it gives CASSRWDRKTDTQYF.